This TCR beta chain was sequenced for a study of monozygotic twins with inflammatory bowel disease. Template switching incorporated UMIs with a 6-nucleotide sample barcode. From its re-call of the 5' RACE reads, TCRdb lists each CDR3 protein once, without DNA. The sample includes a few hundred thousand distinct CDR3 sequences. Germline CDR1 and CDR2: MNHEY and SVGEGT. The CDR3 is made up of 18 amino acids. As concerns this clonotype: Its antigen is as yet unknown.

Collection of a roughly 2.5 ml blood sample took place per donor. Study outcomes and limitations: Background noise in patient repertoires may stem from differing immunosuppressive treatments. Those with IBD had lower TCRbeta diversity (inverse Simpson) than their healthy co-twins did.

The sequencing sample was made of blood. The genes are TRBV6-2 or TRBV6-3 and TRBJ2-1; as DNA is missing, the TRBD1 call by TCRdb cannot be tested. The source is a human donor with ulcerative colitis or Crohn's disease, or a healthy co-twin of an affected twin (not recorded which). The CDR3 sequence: CASSYSTSGEGRRFKQFF.